This T cell receptor beta chain comes out of a study of cytomegalovirus exposure and HLA in healthy donors. Study context: Some 85 million unique TCRs, all from HLA-typed donors, were included in an early release of the data.

Overall study findings and caveats: Presence/absence analyses took donor sequencing depth as roughly uniform. The study designated fewer than 200 TCR beta chains cytomegalovirus-associated.

A word on this clone: Its target is not known.

Use of 60 Vbeta and 13 Jbeta primers characterized the PCR. Profiling relied on immunoSEQ multiplex PCR, and the TCRdb table lists in-frame clones only, not all of them. The sample shows 150,000 to 200,000 clones, roughly 80% of them seen only once. CDR1 is LGHNA and CDR2 is YNFKEQ in the germline V gene. Trimming cost V 4 bases and J 3 bases, with 9 bases left between them. This CDR3 spans 13 amino acids. The rearrangement uses TRBV4-2 and TRBJ1-1; D is unresolved. This clonotype originated in a middle-aged man in good health and CMV-seronegative. Sequencing was performed on PBMCs. CDR3 sequence (DNA): TGTGCCAGCAGCCGCAGACAAGACACTGAAGCTTTCTTT. It yields the protein CASSRRQDTEAFF.